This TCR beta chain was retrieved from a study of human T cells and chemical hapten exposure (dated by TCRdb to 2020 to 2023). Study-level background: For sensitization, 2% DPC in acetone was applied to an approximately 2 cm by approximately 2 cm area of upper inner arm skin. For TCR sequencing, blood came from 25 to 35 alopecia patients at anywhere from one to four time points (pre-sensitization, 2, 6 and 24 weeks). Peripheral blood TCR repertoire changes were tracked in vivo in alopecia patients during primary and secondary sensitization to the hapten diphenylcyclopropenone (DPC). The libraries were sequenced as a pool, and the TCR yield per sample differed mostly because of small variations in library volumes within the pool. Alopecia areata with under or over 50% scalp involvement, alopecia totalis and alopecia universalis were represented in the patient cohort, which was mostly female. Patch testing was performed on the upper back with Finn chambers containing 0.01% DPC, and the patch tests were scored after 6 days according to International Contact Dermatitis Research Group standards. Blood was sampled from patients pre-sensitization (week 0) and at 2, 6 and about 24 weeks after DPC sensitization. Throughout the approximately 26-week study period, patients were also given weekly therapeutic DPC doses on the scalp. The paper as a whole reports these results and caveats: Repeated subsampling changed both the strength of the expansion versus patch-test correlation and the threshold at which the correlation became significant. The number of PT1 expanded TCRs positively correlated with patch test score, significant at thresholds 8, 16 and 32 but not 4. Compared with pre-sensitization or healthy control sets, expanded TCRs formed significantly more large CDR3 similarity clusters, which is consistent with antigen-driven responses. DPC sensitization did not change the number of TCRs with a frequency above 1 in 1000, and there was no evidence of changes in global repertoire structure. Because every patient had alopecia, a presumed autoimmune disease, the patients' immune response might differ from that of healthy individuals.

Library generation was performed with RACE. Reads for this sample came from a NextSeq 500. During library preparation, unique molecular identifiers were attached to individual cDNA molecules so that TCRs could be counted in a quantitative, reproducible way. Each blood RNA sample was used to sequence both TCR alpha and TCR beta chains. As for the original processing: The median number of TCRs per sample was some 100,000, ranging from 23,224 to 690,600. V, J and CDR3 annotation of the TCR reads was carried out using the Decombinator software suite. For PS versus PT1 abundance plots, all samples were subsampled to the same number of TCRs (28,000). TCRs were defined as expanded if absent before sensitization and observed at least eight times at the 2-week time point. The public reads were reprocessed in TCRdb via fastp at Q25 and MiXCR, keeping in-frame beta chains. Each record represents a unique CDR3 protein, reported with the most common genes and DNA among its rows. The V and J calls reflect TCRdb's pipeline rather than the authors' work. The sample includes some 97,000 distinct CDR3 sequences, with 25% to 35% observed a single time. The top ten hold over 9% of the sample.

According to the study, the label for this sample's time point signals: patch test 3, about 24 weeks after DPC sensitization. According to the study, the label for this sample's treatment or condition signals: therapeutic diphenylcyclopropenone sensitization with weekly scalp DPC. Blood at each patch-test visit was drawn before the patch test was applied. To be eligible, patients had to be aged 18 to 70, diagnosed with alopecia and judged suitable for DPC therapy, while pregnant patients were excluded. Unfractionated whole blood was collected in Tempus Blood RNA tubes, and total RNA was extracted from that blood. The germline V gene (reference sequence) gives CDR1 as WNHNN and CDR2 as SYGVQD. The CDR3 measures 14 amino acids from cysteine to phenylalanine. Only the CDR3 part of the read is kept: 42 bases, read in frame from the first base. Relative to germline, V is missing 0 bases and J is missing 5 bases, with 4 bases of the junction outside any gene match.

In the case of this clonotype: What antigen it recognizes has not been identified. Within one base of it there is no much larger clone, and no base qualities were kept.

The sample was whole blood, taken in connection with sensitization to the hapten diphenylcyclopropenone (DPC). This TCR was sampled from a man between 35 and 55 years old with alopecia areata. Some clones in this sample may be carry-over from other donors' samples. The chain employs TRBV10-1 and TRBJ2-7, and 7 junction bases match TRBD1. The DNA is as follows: TGCGCCAGCAGTGAGTCATCAGGGGGAGACGAGCAGTACTTC. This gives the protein CASSESSGGDEQYF.